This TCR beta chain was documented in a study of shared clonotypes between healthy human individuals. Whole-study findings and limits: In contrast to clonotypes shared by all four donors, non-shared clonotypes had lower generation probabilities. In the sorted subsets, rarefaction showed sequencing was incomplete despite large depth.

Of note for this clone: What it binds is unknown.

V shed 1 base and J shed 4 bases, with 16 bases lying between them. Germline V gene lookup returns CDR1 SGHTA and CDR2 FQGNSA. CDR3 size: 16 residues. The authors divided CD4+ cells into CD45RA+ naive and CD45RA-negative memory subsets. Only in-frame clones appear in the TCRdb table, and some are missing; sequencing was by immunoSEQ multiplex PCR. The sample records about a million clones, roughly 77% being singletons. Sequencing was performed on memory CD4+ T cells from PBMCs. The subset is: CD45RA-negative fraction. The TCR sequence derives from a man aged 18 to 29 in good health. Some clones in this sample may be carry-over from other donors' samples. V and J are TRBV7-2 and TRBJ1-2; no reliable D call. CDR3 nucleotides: TGTGCCAGCAGCTTAGGGAGCGGACGGATCCCCTATGGCTACACCTTC. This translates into CASSLGSGRIPYGYTF.